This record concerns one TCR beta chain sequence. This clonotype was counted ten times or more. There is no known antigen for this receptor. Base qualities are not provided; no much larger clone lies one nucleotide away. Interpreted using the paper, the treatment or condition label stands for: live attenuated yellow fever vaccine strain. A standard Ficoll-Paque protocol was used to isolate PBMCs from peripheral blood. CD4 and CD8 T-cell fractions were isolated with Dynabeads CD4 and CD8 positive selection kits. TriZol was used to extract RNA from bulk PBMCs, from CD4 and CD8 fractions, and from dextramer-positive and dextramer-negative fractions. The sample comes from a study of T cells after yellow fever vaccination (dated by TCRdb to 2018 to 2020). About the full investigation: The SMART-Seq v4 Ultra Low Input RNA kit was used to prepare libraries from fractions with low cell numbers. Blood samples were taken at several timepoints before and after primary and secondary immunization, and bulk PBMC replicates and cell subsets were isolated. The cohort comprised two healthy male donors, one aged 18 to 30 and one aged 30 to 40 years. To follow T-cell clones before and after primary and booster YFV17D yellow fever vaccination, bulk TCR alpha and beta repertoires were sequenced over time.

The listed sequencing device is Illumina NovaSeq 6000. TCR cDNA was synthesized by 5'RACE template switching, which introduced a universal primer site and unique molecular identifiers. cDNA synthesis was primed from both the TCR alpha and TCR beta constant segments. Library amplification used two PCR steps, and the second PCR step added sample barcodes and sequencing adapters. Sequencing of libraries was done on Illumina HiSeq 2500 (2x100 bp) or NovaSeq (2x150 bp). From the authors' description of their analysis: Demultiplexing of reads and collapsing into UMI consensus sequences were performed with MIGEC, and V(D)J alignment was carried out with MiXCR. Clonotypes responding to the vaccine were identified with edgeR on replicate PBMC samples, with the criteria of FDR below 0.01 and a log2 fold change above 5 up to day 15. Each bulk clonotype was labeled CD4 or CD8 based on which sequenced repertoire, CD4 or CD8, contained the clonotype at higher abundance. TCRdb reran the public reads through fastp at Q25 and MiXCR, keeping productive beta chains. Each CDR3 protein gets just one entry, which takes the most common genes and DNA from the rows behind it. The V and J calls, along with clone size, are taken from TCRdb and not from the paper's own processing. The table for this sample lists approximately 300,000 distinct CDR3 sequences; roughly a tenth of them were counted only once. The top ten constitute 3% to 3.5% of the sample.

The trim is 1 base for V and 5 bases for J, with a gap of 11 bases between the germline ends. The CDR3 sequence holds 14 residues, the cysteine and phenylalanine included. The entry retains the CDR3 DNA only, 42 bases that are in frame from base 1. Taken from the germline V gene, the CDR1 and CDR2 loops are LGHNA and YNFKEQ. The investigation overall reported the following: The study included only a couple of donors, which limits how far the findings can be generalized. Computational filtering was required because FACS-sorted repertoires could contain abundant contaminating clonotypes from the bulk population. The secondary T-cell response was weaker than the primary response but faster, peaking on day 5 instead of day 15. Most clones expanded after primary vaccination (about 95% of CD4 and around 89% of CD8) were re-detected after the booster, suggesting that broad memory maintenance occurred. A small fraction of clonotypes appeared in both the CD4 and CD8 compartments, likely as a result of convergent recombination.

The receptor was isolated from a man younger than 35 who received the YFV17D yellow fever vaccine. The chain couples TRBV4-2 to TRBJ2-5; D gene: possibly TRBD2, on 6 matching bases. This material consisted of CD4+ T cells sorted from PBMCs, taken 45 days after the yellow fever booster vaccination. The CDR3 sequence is CASSQGSAGETQYF. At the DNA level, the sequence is TGTGCCAGCAGCCAAGGGTCGGCGGGGGAGACCCAGTACTTC.